The 17 T cell receptor beta chains presented below share a single source sample, sequenced in a study of blood T cell repertoires in COVID-19. The table came from immunoSEQ multiplex PCR; TCRdb's copy has only in-frame clones and leaves some out. The data contain about 35,000 clones, 65% to 85% of them seen just once; the ten biggest clones take up about 9.1%. What was sequenced was peripheral blood. These receptors all stem from a man in his sixties in a cohort sampled during active COVID-19.

The chain joins TRBV4-1 to TRBJ1-1; D is undetermined. The CDR3 consists of 16 residues. Germline loops: CDR1 MGHRA, CDR2 YSYEKL. The V gene lost 1 base and the J gene lost 1 base, with 13 bases spanning the gap. The CDR3 sequence: CASSQVVSGGNTEAFF. CDR3 coding DNA: TGCGCCAGCAGCCAAGTCGTTTCGGGAGGGAACACTGAAGCTTTCTTT.

V is TRBV11-2 and J is TRBJ2-7; TRBD1 matches at 8 bases. The V and J ends lost 3 bases and 4 bases, in that order; junction bases with no gene match: 11. The CDR3 is made up of 16 amino acids. The V gene's germline CDR1 is SGHAT and CDR2 FQNNGV. The CDR3: CASSLGTYRGKYEQYF. CDR3 in DNA: TGTGCCAGCAGCTTGGGAACATACAGGGGGAAATACGAGCAGTACTTC.

The CDR3: CASSLGGAAVKGYTF. For the CDR3, the DNA is TGTGCCAGCAGTCTAGGCGGGGCGGCCGTCAAGGGCTACACCTTC. V is TRBV27 and J is TRBJ1-2, with D possibly TRBD1 on 5 matching bases. The germline V gene encodes CDR1 MNHEY and CDR2 SMNVEV (reference sequence). This CDR3 has 15 amino acids. V lost 5 bases, J lost 8 bases, and 21 bases lay in between.

The chain has TRBV10-1 and TRBJ2-7, with 9 bases aligning to TRBD2. The V gene's germline CDR1 is WNHNN and CDR2 SYGVQD (reference sequence). After removal of 5 bases from V and 0 bases from J, the junction contained 8 bases not matched to a gene. CDR3 length: 16 amino acids. The DNA for the CDR3 is TGCGCCAGCAGTTCGAGTAGCGGGAGTGGCTCCTACGAGCAGTACTTC. This codes for CASSSSSGSGSYEQYF.

The V gene is TRBV4-3, the J gene TRBJ1-5; tentatively, D is TRBD1 (5 bases). The germline V gene encodes CDR1 LGHNA and CDR2 YSLEER. The CDR3 is made up of 15 amino acids. The V gene lost 0 bases and the J gene lost 9 bases, with 15 bases spanning the gap. Here the CDR3 DNA reads TGCGCCAGCAGCCAAGAATCCCAGGGCCGAGGGCCCCAGCATTTT. The encoded protein is CASSQESQGRGPQHF.

This chain joins TRBV10-1 and TRBJ2-1, with D possibly matching TRBD1 (5 bases). This CDR3 comprises 13 residues. Trimming removed 6 bases at V and 4 bases at J, with 10 bases between. Germline V gene lookup returns CDR1 WNHNN and CDR2 SYGVQD (reference sequence). CDR3 DNA: TGCGCCAGCAGCCTGACAGATTACAATGAGCAGTTCTTC. Translating it yields CASSLTDYNEQFF.

The chain uses TRBV7-8 and TRBJ2-1; 8 bases match TRBD2. This CDR3 region has 15 residues. J lost 12 bases, V lost 5 bases, and 15 bases had no gene match. Looked up from germline, CDR1 is SGHVS and CDR2 is FQNEAQ. The CDR3 is CASSRESGGLGWQFF. The CDR3 nucleotides are TGTGCCAGCAGCCGAGAGAGCGGGGGCCTAGGGTGGCAGTTCTTC. Filled out from reference TRBV7-8 and TRBJ2-1, the complete variable domain reads GAGVSQSPRYKVAKRGQDVALRCDPISGHVSLFWYQQALGQGPEFLTYFQNEAQLDKSGLPSDRFFAERPEGSVSTLKIQRTQQEDSAVYLCASSRESGGLGWQFFGPGTRLTVL.

The rearrangement joins TRBV28 to TRBJ1-2; the match to TRBD1 covers 11 bases. V lost 6 bases to trimming and J lost 5 bases; unmatched junction nucleotides: 8. CDR3 size: 15 residues. The germline CDR1 and CDR2 sequences are MDHEN and SYDVKM. CDR3 DNA: TGTGCCAGCAGGCCAAGGGACAGGGGGTCTTATGGCTACACCTTC. It codes for CASRPRDRGSYGYTF.

V is TRBV10-3 and J is TRBJ2-1; D might be TRBD1 (7 bases). Trimming pared 7 bases from V and 0 bases from J, leaving 13 bases between. Germline V CDR1 and CDR2: ENHRY, SYGVKD. The CDR3 contains 15 residues. Here the CDR3 reads CAITRGTDSYNEQFF. The CDR3 nucleotides read TGTGCCATCACTCGGGGGACAGACTCCTACAATGAGCAGTTCTTC.

The chain is built from TRBV29-1 and TRBJ2-2, with D possibly matching TRBD2 (7 bases). The CDR3 is 14 amino acids. CDR1 SQVTM and CDR2 ANQGSEA come from the germline V gene. The V and J ends lost 8 bases and 5 bases respectively, with 18 bases between them. CDR3 amino acids: CSIIGGGWTGELFF. The CDR3 bases are TGCAGCATTATAGGGGGAGGGTGGACCGGGGAGCTGTTTTTT.

This clone was seen more than once but under ten times. V and J are TRBV2 and TRBJ2-7; TRBD1 might be the D (6 bases). Germline values: CDR1 SNHLY, CDR2 FYNNEI. There are 13 residues in the CDR3. V was pared by 7 bases and J by 0 bases, with 10 bases between. CDR3 coding DNA: TGTGCCAGCATGCCGGACAGCTCCTACGAGCAGTACTTC. Its translation is CASMPDSSYEQYF.

CDR3 bases: TGCGCCAGCAGTGGGCAGGGACAGTCGTTTGGGGGCTACACCTTC. It yields the protein CASSGQGQSFGGYTF. This chain connects TRBV10-2 to TRBJ1-2; 7 nucleotides match TRBD1. The CDR3 is 15 amino acids. Germline V gene data show CDR1 as WSHSY and CDR2 as SAAADI. With 4 bases clipped from V and 8 bases from J, the junction kept 13 bases outside the gene matches.

This chain links TRBV7-2 with TRBJ2-7, with TRBD1 matching over 9 bases. This CDR3 is 16 amino acids long. With 6 bases clipped from V and 1 base from J, the junction kept 10 bases outside the gene matches. Germline loops: CDR1 SGHTA, CDR2 FQGNSA. CDR3 loop: CASRMDRGPNSYEQYF. In DNA form, the CDR3 reads TGTGCCAGCAGAATGGACAGGGGCCCAAATTCCTACGAGCAGTACTTC.

This chain links TRBV27 with TRBJ1-5; TRBD1 matches at 7 bases. This CDR3 region has 14 residues. The germline V gene has CDR1 MNHEY and CDR2 SMNVEV (reference sequence). Germline trimming cut 2 bases from V and 2 bases from J; bases unmatched to any gene: 0. The CDR3 reads CASSLQGGNQPQHF. The CDR3 DNA sequence: TGTGCCAGCAGTTTACAGGGGGGCAATCAGCCCCAGCATTTT.

The chain carries TRBV9 and TRBJ2-7, with TRBD2 identical over 7 bases. This CDR3 is built from 13 residues. V was pared by 2 bases and J by 7 bases, with 6 bases of the junction left unmatched. The germline V gene encodes CDR1 SGDLS and CDR2 YYNGEE. CDR3 loop: CASSVTSVGEQYF. CDR3 in DNA: TGTGCCAGCAGCGTCACTAGCGTGGGAGAGCAGTACTTC.

This rearrangement joins TRBV4-3 to TRBJ2-7, with D possibly matching TRBD1 (6 bases). CDR3 length: 14 residues. Germline CDR1 LGHNA, CDR2 YSLEER. Trimming removed 0 bases at V and 6 bases at J, with 12 bases between. The CDR3 spells CASSQDHRTAEQYF. In nucleotides, the CDR3 is TGCGCCAGCAGCCAAGATCATCGGACAGCCGAGCAGTACTTC.

This clone was found a few times. The chain has TRBV2 and TRBJ2-7; tentative D call: TRBD1 (6 bases). Trimming pared 5 bases from V and 2 bases from J, leaving 13 bases between. The V gene's germline CDR1 is SNHLY and CDR2 FYNNEI. The CDR3 consists of 14 residues. The CDR3 DNA follows: TGTGCCAGCAGTCCCGGGACATGGACCTACGAGCAGTACTTC. Translation gives CASSPGTWTYEQYF.